This entry is about one TCR beta chain. Profiling relied on immunoSEQ multiplex PCR, and the TCRdb table lists in-frame clones only, not all of them. The sample has roughly 30,000 clones; approximately 90% are singletons. Trimming removed 3 bases from V and 1 base from J, with 15 bases in between. The germline CDR1 and CDR2 sequences are SNHLY and FYNNEI. The CDR3 is made up of 16 amino acids. These data belong to a study of PD-1 and CTLA-4 blockade in melanoma. The receptor was derived from a human donor with melanoma. The sequences come from CD8+ T cells from peripheral blood, collected from a patient given anti-PD-1 treatment. J is TRBJ2-5 and V is TRBV2, with D uncertain. CDR3 sequence: CASSEIGRARQETQYF. The CDR3, as DNA: TGTGCCAGCAGTGAGATAGGAAGGGCCCGCCAAGAGACCCAGTACTTC.